Listed here are 7 T cell receptor beta chains from one sample, sequenced in a study of T cell repertoires in cytomegalovirus infection (dated by TCRdb to between 2018 and 2021). No antigen has been identified for these receptors. Sample treatment or condition, as interpreted from the label and publication: in vitro stimulation with specific CMV peptide epitopes to enrich CMV-specific T cells. This sample was sequenced with an Illumina HiSeq 1500. TCRdb's own reprocessing of the public reads used fastp at Q25 and MiXCR and kept productive beta chains. For every CDR3 protein sequence, its rows merge into one entry that carries the most common genes and DNA. The sample records about 220,000 distinct CDR3 sequences, 38% of which are singletons. Approximately 60% of the sample is held by the ten biggest clonotypes. The sample here was CD8+ T cells from cultured PBMCs, taken from culture after CMV antigen stimulation. The receptors originated from a human donor in good health (CMV status not recorded). Some clones in this sample may be carry-over from other donors' samples.

The V call is TRBV7-4, the J call TRBJ2-1; D not resolved. The germline V gene encodes CDR1 SGHVT and CDR2 SQSDAQ. V shed 3 bases and J shed 11 bases, with 23 bases lying between them. The CDR3 loop spans 16 amino acids. DNA of the CDR3: TGTGCCAGCAGCTTGTTGGGAATATCCACCAAAAATAAGCAGTTCTTC. Translated, it gives CASSLLGISTKNKQFF.

This clonotype occurred a few times. The genes are TRBV28 and TRBJ1-2; D unresolved. The CDR3 sequence is 11 residues long. CDR1 is MDHEN and CDR2 is SYDVKM in the germline V gene. The V and J ends lost 5 bases and 8 bases respectively, with 9 bases between them. As DNA, the CDR3 is TGTGCCAGCAGTAACACCTTCGGCTACACCTTC. Its protein product is CASSNTFGYTF.

The table lists this clonotype with a few counts. J is TRBJ2-1 and V is TRBV14; D remains unclear. CDR3 length: 16 residues. Deletions cut 1 base from V and 1 base from J, with 11 bases between. Germline values: CDR1 SGHDN, CDR2 FVKESK. CDR3 nucleotide sequence: TGTGCCAGCAGCCAAGTAGGCAAAGGGTCCTACAATGAGCAGTTCTTC. This codes for CASSQVGKGSYNEQFF.

This clonotype was observed a few times. This sequence joins TRBV6-1 and TRBJ2-2, with a possible D match to TRBD1 (6 bases). Trimming removed 4 bases at V and 5 bases at J, with 11 bases between. CDR1 MNHNS and CDR2 SASEGT come from the germline V gene. CDR3 length: 14 residues. The CDR3 protein is CASSVGARTGELFF. The CDR3 DNA follows: TGTGCCAGCAGTGTGGGGGCCCGGACCGGGGAGCTGTTTTTT.

This clonotype was detected a few times. This chain links TRBV10-3 with TRBJ2-2; the D is unclear. Germline V lookup: CDR1 ENHRY, CDR2 SYGVKD. V lost 10 bases and J lost 4, with 16 bases in between. The CDR3 spans 14 residues. The CDR3 protein is CATVSGLSTGELFF. In nucleotides, the CDR3 is TGTGCCACGGTCTCCGGCCTCAGCACCGGGGAGCTGTTTTTT.

The V call is TRBV6-6, the J call TRBJ2-2; D may be TRBD2 (7 bases). Trimming stripped 0 bases from V and 4 bases from J, with 12 bases between. CDR1 and CDR2 from the germline V gene are MNHNY and SVGAGI (reference sequence). The CDR3 has 16 amino acids. CDR3 sequence (DNA): TGTGCCAGCAGTTACTCGGTGGGGGGGCCCACCGGGGAGCTGTTTTTT. Amino acid sequence: CASSYSVGGPTGELFF.

The rearrangement uses TRBV7-6 and TRBJ1-1; unclear D gene. The germline CDR1 and CDR2 sequences are SGHVS and FNYEAQ. The CDR3 is 15 residues long. V was trimmed by 0 bases and J by 3 bases, leaving 11 bases between them. The CDR3 coding sequence is TGTGCCAGCAGCTTAGCGTCGGGTGGGCACACTGAAGCTTTCTTT. Translated: CASSLASGGHTEAFF. The whole variable domain, remainder taken from reference TRBV7-6 and TRBJ1-1, is GAGVSQSPRYKVTKRGQDVALRCDPISGHVSLYWYRQALGQGPEFLTYFNYEAQQDKSGLPNDRFSAERPEGSISTLTIQRTEQRDSAMYRCASSLASGGHTEAFFGQGTRLTVV.